The T cell receptor (beta chain) described here comes from a study of shared clonotypes between healthy human individuals. V lost 4 bases, J lost 0 bases, and 5 bases stayed unmatched. CDR1 MGHRA and CDR2 YSYEKL come from the germline V gene. CDR3 length: 16 residues. Clones were sequenced by immunoSEQ multiplex PCR, and TCRdb holds only the in-frame ones, with some missing. Altogether 550,000 to 700,000 clones are present, 73% being singletons, with the ten largest covering more than 1.5%. This chain joins TRBV4-1 and TRBJ2-1, with 8 bases lining up with TRBD2. The material sequenced was memory CD4+ T cells sorted from blood. Subset meaning: CD45RA-negative fraction. This sequence was found in a woman aged 25-40 years in good health. CDR3 amino acids: CASSRIAGSSYNEQFF. CDR3 DNA: TGCGCCAGCAGCCGTATAGCGGGAAGCTCCTACAATGAGCAGTTCTTC.